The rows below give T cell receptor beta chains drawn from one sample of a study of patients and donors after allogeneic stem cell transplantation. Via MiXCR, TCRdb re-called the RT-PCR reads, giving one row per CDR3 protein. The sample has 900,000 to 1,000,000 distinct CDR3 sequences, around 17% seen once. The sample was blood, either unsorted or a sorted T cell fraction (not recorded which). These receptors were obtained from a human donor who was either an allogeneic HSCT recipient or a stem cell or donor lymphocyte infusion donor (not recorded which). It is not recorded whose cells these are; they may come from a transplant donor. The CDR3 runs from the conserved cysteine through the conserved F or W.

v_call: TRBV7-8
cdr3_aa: CASSSTRIPGQGMTDTQYF

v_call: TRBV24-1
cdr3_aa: CASQGLNTGELVF

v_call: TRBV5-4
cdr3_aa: CASSLVQGSDTIYF

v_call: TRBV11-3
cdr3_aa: CASSLDGGTGPTGELFF

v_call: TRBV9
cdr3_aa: CASSLIGAGGTDTQYF

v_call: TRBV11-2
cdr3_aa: CASSTTRGGDAEAFF

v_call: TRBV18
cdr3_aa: CASSLLGLAAGEQYF

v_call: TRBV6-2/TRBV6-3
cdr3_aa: CASSYSKRQPQHF

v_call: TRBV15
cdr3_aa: CATSRGQPYEQYF

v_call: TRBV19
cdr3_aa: CASSISVVGYTEAFF

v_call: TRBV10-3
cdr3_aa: CAISGGQEGRPGNIQYF

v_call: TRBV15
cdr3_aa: CATSRVEGQGIAGELFF

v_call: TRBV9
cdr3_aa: CASSIEGRHNEQFF

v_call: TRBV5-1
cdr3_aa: CASSGRQGFGEAFF

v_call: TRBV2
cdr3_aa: CASFYQGRAFF

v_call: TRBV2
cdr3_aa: CASANPGQGSGGGYTF

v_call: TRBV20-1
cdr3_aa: CSARDRRDVSYEQYF